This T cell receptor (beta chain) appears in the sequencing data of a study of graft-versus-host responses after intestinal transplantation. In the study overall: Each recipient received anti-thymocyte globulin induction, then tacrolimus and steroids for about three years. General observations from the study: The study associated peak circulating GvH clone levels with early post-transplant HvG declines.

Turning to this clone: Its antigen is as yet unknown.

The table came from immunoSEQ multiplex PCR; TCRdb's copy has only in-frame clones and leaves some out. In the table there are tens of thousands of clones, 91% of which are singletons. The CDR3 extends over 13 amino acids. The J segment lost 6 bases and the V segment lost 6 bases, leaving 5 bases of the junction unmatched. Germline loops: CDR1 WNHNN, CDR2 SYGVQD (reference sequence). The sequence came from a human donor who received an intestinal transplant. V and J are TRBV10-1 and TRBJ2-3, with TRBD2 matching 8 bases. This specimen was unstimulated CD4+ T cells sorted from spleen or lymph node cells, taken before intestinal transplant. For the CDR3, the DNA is TGCGCCAGCAGCGGGGGGGGTAAGGATACGCAGTATTTT. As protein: CASSGGGKDTQYF.